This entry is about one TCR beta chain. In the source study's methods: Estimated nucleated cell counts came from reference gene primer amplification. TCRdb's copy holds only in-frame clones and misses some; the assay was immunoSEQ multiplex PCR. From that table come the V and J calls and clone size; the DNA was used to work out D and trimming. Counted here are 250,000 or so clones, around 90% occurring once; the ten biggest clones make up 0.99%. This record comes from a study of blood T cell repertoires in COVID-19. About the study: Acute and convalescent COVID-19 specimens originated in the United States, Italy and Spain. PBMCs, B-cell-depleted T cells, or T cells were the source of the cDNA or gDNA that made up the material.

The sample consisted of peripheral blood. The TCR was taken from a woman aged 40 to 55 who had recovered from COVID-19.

Here the CDR3 DNA reads TGTGCCAGCAGCCCCGGGACAGATCAAGAGACCCAGTACTTC. This sequence encodes CASSPGTDQETQYF. The chain couples TRBV9 to TRBJ2-5; 7 bases are a match to TRBD1. Germline assignment: CDR1 SGDLS and CDR2 YYNGEE. The V segment lost 4 bases and the J segment 2 bases; nucleotides outside the gene matches: 5. This CDR3 spans 14 amino acids.